This T cell receptor (beta chain) originates from a study of cytomegalovirus exposure and HLA in healthy donors. Study details: Researchers found that 81% of over 350 genotyped donors fell within the Caucasian-associated ancestry cluster. Findings and caveats of the study: Highest at DRB1 and lowest at HLA-C, TCR association rates differed among HLA loci in a later analysis.

Germline CDR1 is SGHRS and CDR2 is YFSETQ. The CDR3 runs to 15 residues. V lost 4 bases, J lost 2 bases, and 5 bases stayed unmatched. Concerning this clone itself: Its antigen is not known.

The PCR was carried out with 60 Vbeta primers and 13 Jbeta primers. Only in-frame clones appear in the TCRdb table, and some are missing; sequencing was by immunoSEQ multiplex PCR. The sample gives about 76,000 clones, roughly two thirds of which show up once; 16% is in the top ten. This sequence joins TRBV5-1 and TRBJ2-5; 10 nucleotides line up with TRBD2. The source of this sequence is a woman in her forties in good health and CMV-seropositive. The specimen was PBMCs. The DNA of the CDR3 is TGCGCCAGCAGCATTAGCGGGGGGATACAAGAGACCCAGTACTTC. This translates into CASSISGGIQETQYF.